This TCR beta chain was recorded in a study of blood T cell repertoires in COVID-19. Study-wide context: Some COVID-19 samples were acute and others convalescent; all came from the United States, Italy and Spain. PBMCs, B-cell-depleted T cells, or T cells provided the cDNA or gDNA that made up the material.

Per the original methods: For nucleated cells, counts were estimated from reference gene primer amplification. TCRdb's copy holds only in-frame clones and misses some; the assay was immunoSEQ multiplex PCR. D and trimming were read from the DNA, whereas the V and J calls and clone size are those reported in that table. The sample includes roughly 75,000 clones, 85% to 90% seen only once; the top ten take approximately 17%. This CDR3 has 14 residues. The V segment lost 5 bases and the J segment 4 bases; nucleotides outside the gene matches: 4. Germline CDR1 is SGHTA and CDR2 is FQGTGA. The sequence derives from a man aged 80 or over in a cohort sampled during active COVID-19. The sample comprised peripheral blood. The rearrangement uses TRBV7-3 and TRBJ2-1; 8 positions agree with TRBD2. In DNA, the CDR3 is TGTGCCAGCAGCCCCGGACTAGCATACAATGAGCAGTTCTTC. Translating gives CASSPGLAYNEQFF.